The T cell receptor (beta chain) under discussion was sequenced for a study of OX40 agonist ivuxolimab in advanced cancers. As for the study in general: A history of anti-PD-1, anti-PD-L1 or anti-CTLA-4 therapy was acceptable, and 40% to 45% had some.

Exclusion of a patient followed from autoimmune disease history or systemic immunosuppression. Sequenced by immunoSEQ multiplex PCR; TCRdb stores in-frame clones only, minus some. The table shows more than 60,000 clones, with 85% occurring only once. The receptor was derived from an adult with an advanced solid tumor such as melanoma, head and neck, liver or kidney cancer. The specimen was CD4+ or CD8+ T cells sorted from blood, collected in a trial of the OX40 agonist ivuxolimab.

DNA for the CDR3: TGTGCCAGCAGCTCCAACAGGGAACTCAATCAGCCCCAGCATTTT. Translated: CASSSNRELNQPQHF. The rearrangement uses TRBV28 and TRBJ1-5; tentative D call: TRBD1 (6 bases). Germline V gene sequence: CDR1 MDHEN, CDR2 SYDVKM. The CDR3 runs 15 residues. V lost 6 bases and J 3 bases, leaving 15 bases between the germline ends.